These T cell receptor beta chains were read from a single sample in a study of shared clonotypes between healthy human individuals. TCRdb's copy holds only in-frame clones and misses some; the assay was immunoSEQ multiplex PCR. The sample records 2,100,000 or so clones, 95% being singletons. The sequenced sample consisted of naive CD4+ T cells sorted from blood. The receptors come from a man aged 18-30 years in good health. Both conserved end residues are part of each CDR3. D genes are given only for firm matches. Not every row has a clone size; where given, it reads once, few, many or a size class.

TRBV6-5	.	.	TRBJ1-2	CASSGDMGGYTF	TGTGCCAGCAGTGGGGACATGGGAGGCTACACCTTC
TRBV6-1	.	.	TRBJ1-5	CASSALTGGNQPQHF	TGTGCCAGCAGTGCCTTGACAGGCGGCAATCAGCCCCAGCATTTT
TRBV29-1	.	.	TRBJ1-5	CSVTSTNQPQHF	TGCAGCGTTACTAGCACAAATCAGCCCCAGCATTTT
TRBV2	.	.	TRBJ2-3	CASSVVVGDTQYF	TGTGCCAGCAGTGTGGTAGTGGGAGATACGCAGTATTTT
TRBV5-1	TRBD2	.	TRBJ2-2	CASSSQGGDTGELFF	TGCGCCAGCAGCTCCCAGGGAGGGGACACCGGGGAGCTGTTTTTT
TRBV4-3	.	.	TRBJ2-7	CASSQDWAGEYEQYF	TGCGCCAGCAGCCAAGATTGGGCTGGAGAATACGAGCAGTACTTC
TRBV6-1	TRBD2	.	TRBJ2-7	CASRLRGAYEQYF	TGTGCCAGCCGACTGCGGGGGGCATACGAGCAGTACTTC
TRBV18	.	.	TRBJ1-5	CASSRGNGNQPQHF	TGTGCCAGCTCACGGGGGAACGGCAATCAGCCCCAGCATTTT
TRBV10-3	.	.	TRBJ2-3	CAISGTGTDTQYF	TGTGCCATCAGCGGGACTGGGACAGATACGCAGTATTTT
TRBV5-4	TRBD1	.	TRBJ2-3	CASSSRDREVNTQYF	TGTGCCAGCAGCTCACGGGACAGAGAAGTAAATACGCAGTATTTT
TRBV30	TRBD2	.	TRBJ2-1	CAWSVRTSKSYNEQFF	TGTGCCTGGAGTGTACGGACTAGCAAATCCTACAATGAGCAGTTCTTC
TRBV7-2	.	.	TRBJ2-3	CASSSGPEGSTDTQYF	TGTGCCAGCAGCTCAGGACCAGAGGGGAGCACAGATACGCAGTATTTT
TRBV6-1	TRBD1	.	TRBJ1-2	CASSARDRGLGYGYTF	TGTGCCAGCAGTGCCCGGGACAGGGGGTTGGGCTATGGCTACACCTTC
TRBV5-6	TRBD1	once	TRBJ2-2	CASSHDRGLTGELFF	TGTGCCAGCAGCCACGACAGGGGGCTAACCGGGGAGCTGTTTTTT
TRBV28	TRBD1	.	TRBJ2-2	CASSPLGTGNTGELFF	TGTGCCAGCAGTCCACTTGGGACAGGGAACACCGGGGAGCTGTTTTTT
TRBV5-6	.	.	TRBJ2-3	CASSFMSPDTQYF	TGTGCCAGCAGCTTTATGAGTCCAGATACGCAGTATTTT
TRBV6-6	.	.	TRBJ2-3	CASSYSVSPDTQYF	TGTGCCAGCAGTTACTCGGTGTCTCCGGATACGCAGTATTTT
TRBV6-5	.	.	TRBJ1-2	CASSPGTRNYGYTF	TGTGCCAGCAGTCCCGGGACAAGGAACTATGGCTACACCTTC
TRBV28	.	.	TRBJ1-1	CASGLGARNTEAFF	TGTGCCAGCGGGCTGGGGGCCCGGAACACTGAAGCTTTCTTT
TRBV18	.	.	TRBJ1-4	CASSPGTEGELFF	TGTGCCAGCTCACCGGGCACTGAAGGTGAGCTGTTTTTT
TRBV28	.	.	TRBJ2-5	CASSLWGLRETQYF	TGTGCCAGCAGTTTATGGGGGCTGAGGGAGACCCAGTACTTC
TRBV7-6	TRBD1	.	TRBJ1-4	CASSRGSGTGGYEKLFF	TGTGCCAGCAGCCGAGGGTCCGGGACAGGGGGCTATGAAAAACTGTTTTTT
TRBV28	.	.	TRBJ2-7	CASSSGGGSGEQYF	TGTGCCAGCAGTTCCGGTGGAGGGTCGGGTGAGCAGTACTTC
TRBV30	.	.	TRBJ2-7	CAWKGHGGSYEQYF	TGTGCCTGGAAAGGCCATGGGGGCTCCTACGAGCAGTACTTC
TRBV6-7	.	.	TRBJ2-7	CASSYSYRNRYEQYF	TGTGCCAGCAGTTACTCATACAGGAATAGGTACGAGCAGTACTTC
TRBV4-3	TRBD1	.	TRBJ1-2	CASSQDGGTGGYGYTF	TGCGCCAGCAGCCAAGATGGTGGGACAGGGGGTTATGGCTACACCTTC
TRBV7-9	TRBD2	.	TRBJ2-1	CASSLVLPLGGSKHEQFF	TGTGCCAGCAGCTTAGTCCTCCCTCTGGGCGGGAGTAAGCATGAGCAGTTCTTC
TRBV6-5	.	.	TRBJ2-2	CASSTGPTGELFF	TGTGCCAGCAGCACCGGCCCCACCGGGGAGCTGTTTTTT
TRBV10-3	.	.	TRBJ2-2	CAISEGLLANTGELFF	TGTGCCATCAGTGAGGGGTTGCTCGCGAACACCGGGGAGCTGTTTTTT
TRBV19	.	.	TRBJ1-1	CASPPPFAGEAFF	TGTGCCAGTCCTCCCCCATTCGCGGGTGAAGCTTTCTTT
TRBV5-1	.	.	TRBJ2-3	CASSFGLSTDTQYF	TGCGCCAGCAGCTTCGGACTTTCTACAGATACGCAGTATTTT
TRBV18	TRBD1	.	TRBJ1-5	CASSLGTANQPQHF	TGTGCCAGCTCACTCGGGACAGCAAATCAGCCCCAGCATTTT
TRBV10-2	.	.	TRBJ2-2	CASRNYPTGELFF	TGCGCCAGCCGAAACTATCCCACCGGGGAGCTGTTTTTT
TRBV5-1	.	.	TRBJ2-7	CASSFGQEQYF	TGCGCCAGCAGCTTCGGGCAGGAGCAGTACTTC
TRBV6-6	.	.	TRBJ2-7	CASSVEAGYEQYF	TGTGCCAGCAGTGTCGAAGCAGGGTACGAGCAGTACTTC
TRBV18	.	.	TRBJ2-7	CASSLRTMGSYEQYF	TGTGCCAGCTCGCTGAGGACAATGGGCTCCTACGAGCAGTACTTC
TRBV10-2	.	.	TRBJ1-3	CASSEPGNTIYF	TGCGCCAGCAGTGAACCTGGAAACACCATATATTTT
TRBV5-1	TRBD1	.	TRBJ2-5	CASSRTGVKETQYF	TGCGCCAGCAGCCGGACAGGGGTAAAAGAGACCCAGTACTTC
TRBV7-2	.	.	TRBJ1-4	CASSLGGFNEKLFF	TGTGCCAGCAGCTTAGGGGGATTTAATGAAAAACTGTTTTTT
TRBV11-2	.	.	TRBJ1-2	CASSLVNIPNGYTF	TGTGCCAGCAGCTTAGTGAACATCCCGAATGGCTACACCTTC
TRBV7-2	.	.	TRBJ2-5	CASSFGGVETQYF	TGTGCCAGCAGCTTCGGGGGAGTGGAGACCCAGTACTTC
TRBV4-3	.	.	TRBJ1-4	CASSQGSGNGANEKLFF	TGCGCCAGCAGCCAAGGTTCCGGGAACGGAGCTAATGAAAAACTGTTTTTT
TRBV11-2	.	.	TRBJ2-7	CASSPRGYTYEQYF	TGTGCCAGCAGCCCAAGGGGATACACCTACGAGCAGTACTTC
TRBV6-1	TRBD1	.	TRBJ1-4	CASSAGTAYEKLFF	TGTGCCAGCAGCGCCGGGACAGCTTATGAAAAACTGTTTTTT
TRBV2	.	once	TRBJ2-4	CASRTGRSKNIQYF	TGTGCCAGCAGGACAGGGAGGTCCAAAAACATTCAGTACTTC
TRBV30	.	.	TRBJ1-5	CAWSPGAPNQPQHF	TGTGCCTGGAGTCCGGGGGCCCCAAATCAGCCCCAGCATTTT
TRBV7-2	.	.	TRBJ2-7	CASSLSGVFSYEQYF	TGTGCCAGCAGCTTATCCGGGGTGTTCTCCTACGAGCAGTACTTC
TRBV18	.	once	TRBJ1-1	CASSPQQGPGTEAFF	TGTGCCAGCTCACCACAACAGGGCCCGGGCACTGAAGCTTTCTTT